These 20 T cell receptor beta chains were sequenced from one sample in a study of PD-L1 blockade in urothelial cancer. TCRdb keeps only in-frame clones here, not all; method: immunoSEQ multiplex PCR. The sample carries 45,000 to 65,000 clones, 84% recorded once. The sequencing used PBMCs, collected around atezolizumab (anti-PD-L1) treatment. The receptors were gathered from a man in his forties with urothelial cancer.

DNA for the CDR3: TGCGCCAGCAGCTTGAGGGAGGGCCGAAGCGGGGAGCTGTTTTTT. Translating it yields CASSLREGRSGELFF. This rearrangement joins TRBV5-1 to TRBJ2-2, with 7 bases matching TRBD2. This CDR3 is built from 15 residues. CDR1 and CDR2 (germline): SGHRS, YFSETQ. V trimming: 1 base; J trimming: 7 bases; junction bases outside the gene matches: 7.

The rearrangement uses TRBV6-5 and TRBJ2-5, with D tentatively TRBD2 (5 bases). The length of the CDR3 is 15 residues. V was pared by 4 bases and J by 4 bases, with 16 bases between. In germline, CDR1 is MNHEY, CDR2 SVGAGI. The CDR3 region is CASSSREGRSETQYF. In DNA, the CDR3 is TGTGCCAGCAGTTCCCGTGAGGGCCGGTCAGAGACCCAGTACTTC.

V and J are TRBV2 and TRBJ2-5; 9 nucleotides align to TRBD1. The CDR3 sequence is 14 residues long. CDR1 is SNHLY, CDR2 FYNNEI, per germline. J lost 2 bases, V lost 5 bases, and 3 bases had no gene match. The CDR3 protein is CASSFDRGQETQYF. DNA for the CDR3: TGTGCCAGCAGTTTCGACAGGGGGCAAGAGACCCAGTACTTC.

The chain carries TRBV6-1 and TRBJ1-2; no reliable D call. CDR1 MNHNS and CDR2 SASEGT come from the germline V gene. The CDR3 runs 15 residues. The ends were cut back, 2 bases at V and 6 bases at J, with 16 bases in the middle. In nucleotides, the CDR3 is TGTGCCAGCAGTGAACACGGAGGGCGGGAAGATGGCTACACCTTC. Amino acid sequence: CASSEHGGREDGYTF.

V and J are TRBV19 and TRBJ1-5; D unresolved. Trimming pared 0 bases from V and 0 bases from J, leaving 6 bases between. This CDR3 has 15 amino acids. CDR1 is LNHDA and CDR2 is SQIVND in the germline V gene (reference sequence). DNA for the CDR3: TGTGCCAGTAGTATAGAACGGTATAGCAATCAGCCCCAGCATTTT. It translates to CASSIERYSNQPQHF.

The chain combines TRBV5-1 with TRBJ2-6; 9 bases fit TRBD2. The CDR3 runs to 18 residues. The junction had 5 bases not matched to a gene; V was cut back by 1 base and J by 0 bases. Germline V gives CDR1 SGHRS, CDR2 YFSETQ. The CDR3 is CASSLSGLAVSGANVLTF. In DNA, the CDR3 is TGCGCCAGCAGCTTGTCGGGACTAGCCGTCTCTGGGGCCAACGTCCTGACTTTC.

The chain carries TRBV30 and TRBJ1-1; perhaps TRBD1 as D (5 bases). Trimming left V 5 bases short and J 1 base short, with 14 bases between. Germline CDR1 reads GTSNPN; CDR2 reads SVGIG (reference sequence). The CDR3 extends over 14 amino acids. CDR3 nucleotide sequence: TGTGCCTGGCGCGGGGGACGGCCGAACACTGAAGCTTTCTTT. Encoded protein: CAWRGGRPNTEAFF.

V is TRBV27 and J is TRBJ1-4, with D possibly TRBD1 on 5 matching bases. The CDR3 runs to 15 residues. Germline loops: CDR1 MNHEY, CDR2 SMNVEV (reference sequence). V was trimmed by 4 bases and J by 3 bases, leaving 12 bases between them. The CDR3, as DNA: TGTGCCAGCAGTTGGGGGGGGTCCTCTAATGAAAAACTGTTTTTT. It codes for CASSWGGSSNEKLFF.

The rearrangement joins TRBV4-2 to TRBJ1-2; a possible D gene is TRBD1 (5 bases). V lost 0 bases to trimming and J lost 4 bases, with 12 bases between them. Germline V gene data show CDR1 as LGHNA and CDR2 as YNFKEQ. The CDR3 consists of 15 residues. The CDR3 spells CASSQEQGASYGYTF. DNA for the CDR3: TGTGCCAGCAGCCAAGAACAAGGGGCTAGCTATGGCTACACCTTC.

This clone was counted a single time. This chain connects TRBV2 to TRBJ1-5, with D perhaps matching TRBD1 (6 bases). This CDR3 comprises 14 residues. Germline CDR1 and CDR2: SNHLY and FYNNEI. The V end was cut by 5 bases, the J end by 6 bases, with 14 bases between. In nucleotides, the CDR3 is TGTGCCAGCAGTCAGACTCAGGGGTTTCAGCCCCAGCATTTT. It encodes CASSQTQGFQPQHF. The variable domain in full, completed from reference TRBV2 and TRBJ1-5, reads EPEVTQTPSHQVTQMGQEVILRCVPISNHLYFYWYRQILGQKVEFLVSFYNNEISEKSEIFDDQFSVERPDGSNFTLKIRSTKLEDSAMYFCASSQTQGFQPQHFGDGTRLSIL.

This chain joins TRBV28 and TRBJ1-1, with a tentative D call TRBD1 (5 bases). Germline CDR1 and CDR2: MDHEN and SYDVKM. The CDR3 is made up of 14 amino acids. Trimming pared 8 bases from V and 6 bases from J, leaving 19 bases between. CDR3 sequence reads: CASGPTEGWAEAFF. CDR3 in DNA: TGTGCCAGCGGCCCCACGGAGGGGTGGGCTGAAGCTTTCTTT.

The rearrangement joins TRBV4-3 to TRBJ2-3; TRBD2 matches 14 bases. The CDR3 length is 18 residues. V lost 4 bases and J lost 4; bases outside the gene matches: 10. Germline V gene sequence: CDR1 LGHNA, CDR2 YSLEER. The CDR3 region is CASSPTVRLAGGADTQYF. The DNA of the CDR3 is TGCGCCAGCAGCCCGACCGTGAGACTAGCGGGAGGGGCAGATACGCAGTATTTT.

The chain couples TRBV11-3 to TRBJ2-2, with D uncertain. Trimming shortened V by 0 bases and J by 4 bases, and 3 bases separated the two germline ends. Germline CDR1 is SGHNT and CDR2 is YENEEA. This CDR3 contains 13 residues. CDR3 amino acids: CASSLDFTGELFF. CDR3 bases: TGTGCCAGCAGCTTAGACTTCACCGGGGAGCTGTTTTTT.

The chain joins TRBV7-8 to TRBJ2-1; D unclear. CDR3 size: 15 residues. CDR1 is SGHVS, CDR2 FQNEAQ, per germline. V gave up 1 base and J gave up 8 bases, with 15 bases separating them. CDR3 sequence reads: CASSLGGAFTDEQFF. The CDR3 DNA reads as TGTGCCAGCAGCTTAGGTGGAGCCTTCACCGATGAGCAGTTCTTC.

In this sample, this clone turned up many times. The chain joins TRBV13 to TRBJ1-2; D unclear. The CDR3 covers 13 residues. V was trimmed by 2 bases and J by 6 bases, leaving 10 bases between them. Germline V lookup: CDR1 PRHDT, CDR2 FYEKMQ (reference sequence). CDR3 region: CASSLPGRNGYTF. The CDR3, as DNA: TGTGCCAGCAGCTTACCCGGGAGGAATGGCTACACCTTC.

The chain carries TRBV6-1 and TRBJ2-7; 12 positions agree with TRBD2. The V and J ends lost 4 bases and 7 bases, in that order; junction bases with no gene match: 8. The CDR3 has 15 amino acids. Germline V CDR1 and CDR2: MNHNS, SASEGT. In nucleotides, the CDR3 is TGTGCCAGCAGTGGCCGACTAGCGGGAGAGGGGGAGCAGTACTTC. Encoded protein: CASSGRLAGEGEQYF.

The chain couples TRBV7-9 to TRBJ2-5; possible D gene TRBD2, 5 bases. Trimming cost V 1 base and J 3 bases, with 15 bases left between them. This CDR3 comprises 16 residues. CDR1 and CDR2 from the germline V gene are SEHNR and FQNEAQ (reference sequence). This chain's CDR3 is CASSLGASMREETQYF. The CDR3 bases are TGTGCCAGCAGCTTAGGGGCTAGCATGAGGGAAGAGACCCAGTACTTC.

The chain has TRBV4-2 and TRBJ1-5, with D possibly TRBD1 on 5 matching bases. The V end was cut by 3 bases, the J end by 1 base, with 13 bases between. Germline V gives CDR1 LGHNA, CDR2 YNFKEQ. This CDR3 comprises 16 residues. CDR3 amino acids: CASSQGGQGSNQPQHF. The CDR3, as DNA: TGTGCCAGCAGCCAGGGAGGACAAGGCAGCAATCAGCCCCAGCATTTT.

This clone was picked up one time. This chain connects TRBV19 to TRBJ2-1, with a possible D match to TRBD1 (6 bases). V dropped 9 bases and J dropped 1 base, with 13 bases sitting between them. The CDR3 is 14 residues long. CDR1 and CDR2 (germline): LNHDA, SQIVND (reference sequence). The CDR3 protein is CASKGQFSYNEQFF. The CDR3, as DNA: TGTGCCAGCAAAGGACAGTTTTCCTACAATGAGCAGTTCTTC.

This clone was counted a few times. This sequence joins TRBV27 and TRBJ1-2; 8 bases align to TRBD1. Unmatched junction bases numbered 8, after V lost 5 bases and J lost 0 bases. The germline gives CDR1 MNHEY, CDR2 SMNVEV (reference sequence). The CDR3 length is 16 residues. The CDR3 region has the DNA TGTGCCAGCAGTCTTGTCGGACAGGGAGCTAACTATGGCTACACCTTC. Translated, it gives CASSLVGQGANYGYTF.